One and the same sample provided the 15 T cell receptor beta chains below, sequenced in a study of blood T cell repertoires in COVID-19. Some clones are missing from TCRdb's copy, which holds only in-frame ones; the method was immunoSEQ multiplex PCR. The repertoire holds about 200,000 clones, less than 90% seen once, with roughly 0.69% in the top ten. The sequenced material came from peripheral blood. Receptor source: a man aged 40-55 years with acute or convalescent COVID-19.

J is TRBJ1-3 and V is TRBV5-5; D might be TRBD1 (6 bases). Trimming pared 3 bases from V and 2 bases from J, leaving 18 bases between. The CDR3 runs to 17 residues. The germline gives CDR1 SGHKS, CDR2 YYEKEE (reference sequence). Written as DNA, the CDR3 is TGTGCCAGCAGCTCTTACCGAGGGGGAGTAGCTGGAAACACCATATATTTT. This gives the protein CASSSYRGGVAGNTIYF.

The table lists this clone with a count of one. The chain recombines TRBV2 with TRBJ2-5, with D perhaps matching TRBD1 (6 bases). CDR3 size: 13 residues. Trimming took off 4 bases at V and 4 bases at J, with 10 bases between the two ends. Germline-derived CDR1 and CDR2 are SNHLY and FYNNEI. In nucleotides, the CDR3 is TGTGCCAGCAGTGGGCAGGGGTTAGAGACCCAGTACTTC. Its translation is CASSGQGLETQYF.

The rearrangement joins TRBV5-1 to TRBJ2-1; 8 bases map to TRBD2. Germline values: CDR1 SGHRS, CDR2 YFSETQ. With V trimmed by 3 bases and J by 7 bases, 9 bases remained unmatched. The CDR3 has 15 amino acids. For the CDR3, the DNA is TGCGCCAGCAGCTGGGGACTAGATTGGGGGAATGAGCAGTTCTTC. This sequence encodes CASSWGLDWGNEQFF.

This chain connects TRBV24-1 to TRBJ1-5, with D tentatively TRBD1 (6 bases). Germline values: CDR1 KGHDR, CDR2 SFDVKD. Trimming pared 9 bases from V and 7 bases from J, leaving 12 bases between. The CDR3 contains 12 residues. CDR3 protein: CATGGQGQPQHF. The DNA of the CDR3 is TGTGCCACCGGCGGGCAGGGGCAGCCCCAGCATTTT.

The rearrangement joins TRBV19 to TRBJ1-1; TRBD1 matches at 9 bases. The ends lost 8 bases at V and 1 base at J; junction bases unmatched: 5. CDR3 length equals 14 residues. The V gene's germline CDR1 is LNHDA and CDR2 SQIVND (reference sequence). The CDR3 spells CASRTGGSNTEAFF. Here the CDR3 DNA reads TGTGCCAGTCGTACAGGGGGCTCGAACACTGAAGCTTTCTTT.

The chain links TRBV5-1 to TRBJ2-1; D perhaps matches TRBD2 (5 bases). V was pared by 2 bases and J by 2 bases, with 8 bases between. This CDR3 contains 14 residues. Germline lookup yields CDR1 SGHRS and CDR2 YFSETQ. In DNA, the CDR3 is TGCGCCAGCAGCTTCAGCGGAGCCTACAATGAGCAGTTCTTC. This codes for CASSFSGAYNEQFF.

The rearrangement links TRBV30 to TRBJ2-7, with 9 bases that match TRBD2. The CDR3 has 15 amino acids. Unmatched junction bases numbered 9, after V lost 3 bases and J lost 3 bases. Germline V CDR1 and CDR2: GTSNPN, SVGIG (reference sequence). CDR3 amino acids: CAWRPSGTRLYEQYF. CDR3 sequence (DNA): TGTGCCTGGAGACCTAGCGGGACTCGGCTCTACGAGCAGTACTTC.

This sequence joins TRBV19 and TRBJ1-1; tentatively, D is TRBD1 (6 bases). This CDR3 region has 14 residues. Deletions cut 7 bases from V and 3 bases from J, with 15 bases between. Germline loops: CDR1 LNHDA, CDR2 SQIVND (reference sequence). The CDR3 coding sequence is TGTGCCAGTACCCTACAGGGTACAGACACTGAAGCTTTCTTT. Its protein product is CASTLQGTDTEAFF.

The chain couples TRBV13 to TRBJ1-1; D may be TRBD1 (5 bases). V shed 0 bases and J shed 5 bases, with 13 bases lying between them. This CDR3 has 15 amino acids. Germline CDR1 reads PRHDT; CDR2 reads FYEKMQ (reference sequence). This chain's CDR3 is CASSLGQGGWTEAFF. In DNA form, the CDR3 reads TGTGCCAGCAGCTTAGGCCAGGGAGGGTGGACTGAAGCTTTCTTT.

A note on this clone: Different DNA sequences within this sample yield the same CDR3. The rearrangement joins TRBV27 to TRBJ2-7; TRBD1 matches at 8 bases. V lost 3 bases to trimming and J lost 3 bases; unmatched junction nucleotides: 1. Germline V gene data show CDR1 as MNHEY and CDR2 as SMNVEV (reference sequence). The length of the CDR3 is 13 residues. The CDR3 coding sequence is TGTGCCAGCAGTTTCGGGACAGGCTACGAGCAGTACTTC. Translation gives CASSFGTGYEQYF.

The rearrangement joins TRBV29-1 to TRBJ2-7; 8 bases fit TRBD2. Germline CDR1 and CDR2: SQVTM and ANQGSEA. J gave up 7 bases and V 4 bases, and 9 bases lay outside the gene matches. The CDR3 totals 13 residues. This CDR3 is CSVVGGDRWEQYF. As DNA, the CDR3 is TGCAGCGTTGTCGGGGGGGACCGATGGGAGCAGTACTTC.

The V and J genes are TRBV5-4 and TRBJ1-1; possible D gene TRBD1, 5 bases. The germline CDR1 and CDR2 sequences are SGHNT and YYREEE (reference sequence). V gave up 1 base and J gave up 6 bases, with 10 bases separating them. The CDR3 sequence is 13 residues long. CDR3 sequence reads: CASSLWGHSEAFF. CDR3 DNA sequence: TGTGCCAGCAGCTTGTGGGGCCATTCTGAAGCTTTCTTT.

The V and J genes are TRBV9 and TRBJ1-2; maybe TRBD1 (5 bases). The germline V gene has CDR1 SGDLS and CDR2 YYNGEE. This CDR3 is 13 amino acids long. V was shortened by 4 bases and J by 4 bases, with 11 bases between the two germline ends. The CDR3 region has the DNA TGTGCCAGCAGCAAGCAGGGTGGCTATGGCTACACCTTC. Protein: CASSKQGGYGYTF.

The V and J genes are TRBV28 and TRBJ1-2; TRBD1 matches 12 bases. The J segment lost 0 bases and the V segment lost 2 bases, leaving 4 bases of the junction unmatched. This CDR3 is built from 17 residues. CDR1 MDHEN and CDR2 SYDVKM come from the germline V gene. CDR3 residues: CASSLRDRGLANYGYTF. CDR3 in DNA: TGTGCCAGCAGTTTACGGGACAGGGGGCTTGCTAACTATGGCTACACCTTC.

This chain uses TRBV27 with TRBJ2-1; 8 nucleotides align to TRBD2. Germline CDR1 reads MNHEY; CDR2 reads SMNVEV (reference sequence). The J segment lost 2 bases and the V segment lost 5 bases, leaving 5 bases of the junction unmatched. The length of the CDR3 is 15 residues. The CDR3 protein is CASSRPGLAYNEQFF. CDR3 nucleotide sequence: TGTGCCAGCAGTCGTCCGGGACTAGCCTACAATGAGCAGTTCTTC.